A single sample is the source of the 8 T cell receptor beta chains below, sequenced in a study of cytomegalovirus exposure and HLA in healthy donors. PCR employed 60 Vbeta and 13 Jbeta primers. Method: immunoSEQ multiplex PCR; TCRdb's copy keeps in-frame clones and lacks some. This repertoire includes over 150,000 clones. Sequenced material: PBMCs. The receptors come from a boy younger than 18 in good health and CMV-seronegative.

This sequence joins TRBV7-6 and TRBJ2-1; a possible D gene is TRBD2 (5 bases). The germline V and J ends were trimmed by 5 bases and 4 bases, with 15 bases remaining between them. The V gene's germline CDR1 is SGHVS and CDR2 FNYEAQ. The CDR3 consists of 15 residues. The CDR3 spells CASSGNLGRYNEQFF. CDR3 coding DNA: TGTGCCAGCAGCGGCAACCTAGGGAGATACAATGAGCAGTTCTTC.

V is TRBV4-3 and J is TRBJ1-1; D gene unclear. From germline, CDR1 is LGHNA and CDR2 YSLEER. Deletions cut 0 bases from V and 8 bases from J, with 13 bases between. The CDR3 runs 14 residues. CDR3 nucleotide sequence: TGCGCCAGCAGCCAAGATTTCGATCTCCGGGAAGCTTTCTTT. It encodes CASSQDFDLREAFF.

The chain couples TRBV7-8 to TRBJ2-7, with TRBD2 identical over 11 bases. This CDR3 region has 17 residues. J gave up 2 bases and V 1 base, and 7 bases lay outside the gene matches. The V gene's germline CDR1 is SGHVS and CDR2 FQNEAQ. This CDR3 reads CASSLVRLAGGTYEQYF. CDR3 nucleotide sequence: TGTGCCAGCAGCTTAGTTCGGCTAGCGGGGGGAACCTACGAGCAGTACTTC.

The V gene is TRBV6-6, the J gene TRBJ1-2, with TRBD1 matching 8 bases. This CDR3 is built from 11 residues. Unmatched junction bases numbered 5, after V lost 5 bases and J lost 12 bases. Germline V gives CDR1 MNHNY, CDR2 SVGAGI (reference sequence). This CDR3 reads CASSTGQGHTF. The CDR3 nucleotides are TGTGCCAGCAGTACCGGACAGGGCCACACCTTC.

The V gene is TRBV30, the J gene TRBJ1-4; TRBD1 might be the D (5 bases). Trimming removed 7 bases at V and 8 bases at J, with 23 bases between. Germline V CDR1 and CDR2: GTSNPN, SVGIG (reference sequence). The CDR3 runs 15 residues. This chain's CDR3 is CASGEAGPSIEKLFF. The DNA for the CDR3 is TGTGCCTCGGGGGAAGCAGGGCCCTCTATCGAAAAACTGTTTTTT.

The chain is built from TRBV30 and TRBJ1-3; no clear D. The germline V gene has CDR1 GTSNPN and CDR2 SVGIG (reference sequence). The length of the CDR3 is 15 residues. V was pared by 2 bases and J by 1 base, with 12 bases between. The CDR3 is CAWSIARGSGNTIYF. The CDR3 DNA follows: TGTGCCTGGAGTATAGCTCGGGGTTCTGGAAACACCATATATTTT.

The V and J genes are TRBV7-2 and TRBJ1-5; 10 bases agree with TRBD1. Germline V gene lookup returns CDR1 SGHTA and CDR2 FQGNSA. Germline trimming cut 1 base from V and 6 bases from J; bases unmatched to any gene: 6. This CDR3 is 16 amino acids long. CDR3 loop: CASSLVGTGVAQPQHF. In nucleotides, the CDR3 is TGTGCCAGCAGCTTAGTGGGGACAGGGGTGGCTCAGCCCCAGCATTTT. Looking up the rest from reference TRBV7-2 and TRBJ1-5 gives the full variable domain: GAGVSQSPSNKVTEKGKDVELRCDPISGHTALYWYRQSLGQGLEFLIYFQGNSAPDKSGLPSDRFSAERTGGSVSTLTIQRTQQEDSAVYLCASSLVGTGVAQPQHFGDGTRLSIL.

The chain has TRBV5-1 and TRBJ2-7; weak D call: TRBD1 (6 bases). Germline-derived CDR1 and CDR2 are SGHRS and YFSETQ. Trimming removed 4 bases from V and 4 bases from J, with 15 bases in between. CDR3 size: 14 residues. Here the CDR3 reads CASSPGGQPYEQYF. The CDR3 nucleotides are TGCGCCAGCAGCCCCGGCGGACAGCCATACGAGCAGTACTTC.